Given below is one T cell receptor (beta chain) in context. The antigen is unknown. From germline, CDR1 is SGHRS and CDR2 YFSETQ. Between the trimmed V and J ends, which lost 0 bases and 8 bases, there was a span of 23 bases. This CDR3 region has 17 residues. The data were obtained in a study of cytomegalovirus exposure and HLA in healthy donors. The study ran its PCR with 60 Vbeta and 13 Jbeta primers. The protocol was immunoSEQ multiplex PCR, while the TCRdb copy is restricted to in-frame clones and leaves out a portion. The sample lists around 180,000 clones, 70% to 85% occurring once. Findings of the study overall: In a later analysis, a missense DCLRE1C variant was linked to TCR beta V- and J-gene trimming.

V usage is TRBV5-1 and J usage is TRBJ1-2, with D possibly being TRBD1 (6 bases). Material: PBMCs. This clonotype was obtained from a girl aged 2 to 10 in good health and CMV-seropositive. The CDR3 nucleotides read TGCGCCAGCAGCTTGGCGGGCACAGGGTATCTGTTAAGCGGCTACACCTTC. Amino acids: CASSLAGTGYLLSGYTF.